The rows below give T cell receptor beta chains drawn from one sample of a study of TIL therapy for anti-PD-1-resistant metastatic lung cancer. Generated by immunoSEQ multiplex PCR, the TCRdb table keeps only in-frame clones and is missing some. The data hold about 21,000 clones, with around three quarters observed a single time. The sample was blood, taken at baseline. The receptors originated from a person aged 25-85 years with non-small cell lung cancer. Both conserved end residues are part of each CDR3. A D gene is named only where the DNA matches it firmly. The size of a clone is reported for some rows only, either as once, few or many, or as a class for expanded clones.

d_call	v_call	clone_size	j_call	cdr3_nt	cdr3_aa
.	TRBV29-1	.	TRBJ2-1	TGCAGCGTTGCAATCGGGGTAGGCAATGAGCAGTTCTTC	CSVAIGVGNEQFF
.	TRBV4-3	.	TRBJ2-5	TGCGCCAGCAGCCCTGAGACTAGAGGGACCCAGTACTTC	CASSPETRGTQYF
TRBD2	TRBV3-1/TRBV3-2	.	TRBJ2-3	TGTGCCAGCAGCCCTAGCGGGGGAAGGACAGATACGCAGTATTTT	CASSPSGGRTDTQYF
.	TRBV15	.	TRBJ1-4	TGTGCCACCTCCCGTGAAAAACTGTTTTTT	CATSREKLFF
TRBD1	TRBV5-4	.	TRBJ1-2	TGTGCCAGCAGCCTCGACAGGGGAGGCCCCTATGGCTACACCTTC	CASSLDRGGPYGYTF
TRBD2	TRBV5-1	.	TRBJ2-3	TGCGCCAGCAGCTTGGCACTAGCGGGTGCAGATACGCAGTATTTT	CASSLALAGADTQYF
.	TRBV4-1	once	TRBJ2-2	TGCGCCAGCAGCACCCCTTCCCCCCTAAGGAACACCGGGGAGCTGTTTTTT	CASSTPSPLRNTGELFF
TRBD2	TRBV3-1/TRBV3-2	few	TRBJ2-7	TGTGCCAGCAGCGGCGGACTAGCGTTCTACGAGCAGTACTTC	CASSGGLAFYEQYF
.	TRBV20-1	.	TRBJ1-5	TGCAGTGCTAGTCACGGTGGGGGTAATCAGCCCCAGCATTTT	CSASHGGGNQPQHF
TRBD1	TRBV27	.	TRBJ2-2	TGTGCCAGCAGTTTGAGGACAGGGATCACCGGGGAGCTGTTTTTT	CASSLRTGITGELFF
.	TRBV9	.	TRBJ2-5	TGTGCCAGCAGCGTAGGACCCAGGGGATACGAAGAGACCCAGTACTTC	CASSVGPRGYEETQYF
.	TRBV5-1	.	TRBJ2-5	TGCGCCAGCAGCTTTGTCCTGGGGGAGACCCAGTACTTC	CASSFVLGETQYF
.	TRBV12-3/TRBV12-4	few	TRBJ1-4	TGTGCCAGCAGCTTTAAAAGGGATCGCGAACTGTTTTTT	CASSFKRDRELFF
.	TRBV24-1	few	TRBJ2-3	TGTGCCACCAGTGCCCTGGACGGCACAGATACGCAGTATTTT	CATSALDGTDTQYF
.	TRBV6-5	few	TRBJ1-2	TGTGCCAGCAGAAACCCTTCAGGTCCTGGCTACACCTTC	CASRNPSGPGYTF
TRBD2	TRBV3-1/TRBV3-2	.	TRBJ2-5	TGTGCCAGCAGCCCCAGAATACGATCGGGGGGGACCCACCAAGAGACCCAGTACTTC	CASSPRIRSGGTHQETQYF
.	TRBV5-1	.	TRBJ1-2	TGCGCCAGCAGCTTTAAGTTTAATAACTTCTATGGCTACACCTTC	CASSFKFNNFYGYTF
TRBD2	TRBV30	.	TRBJ2-1	TGTGCCTGGAGTGCCGTCACTAGCGGGAGCTACAATGAGCAGTTCTTC	CAWSAVTSGSYNEQFF
.	TRBV7-9	.	TRBJ2-3	TGTGCCAGCAGCTTAAGGGCTACCGGGACAGATACGCAGTATTTT	CASSLRATGTDTQYF
.	TRBV7-9	.	TRBJ1-1	TGTGCCAGCAGCTCCCCCCCCAACACTGAAGCTTTCTTT	CASSSPPNTEAFF
TRBD1	TRBV9	.	TRBJ2-2	TGTGCCAGCAGCGTACAGGGGGCGTCTGTTGGCGGGGAGCTGTTTTTT	CASSVQGASVGGELFF
.	TRBV7-6	once	TRBJ1-5	TGTGCCAGCAGCTCAGACAACAATCAGCCCCAGCATTTT	CASSSDNNQPQHF
.	TRBV5-1	.	TRBJ1-3	TGCGCCAGCAGCTTGGACCCGGGGGTTAGCTCTGGAAACACCATATATTTT	CASSLDPGVSSGNTIYF
TRBD1	TRBV3-1/TRBV3-2	.	TRBJ2-5	TGTGCCAGCAGCCCCCAACACGGACAGGCAGAGACCCAGTACTTC	CASSPQHGQAETQYF
.	TRBV27	.	TRBJ1-2	TGTGCCAGCAGTTCGAGCGTTAACTATGGCTACACCTTC	CASSSSVNYGYTF
TRBD2	TRBV19	.	TRBJ2-5	TGTGCCAGTAGTGTGGGAGGGATAAAACAAGAGACCCAGTACTTC	CASSVGGIKQETQYF
.	TRBV30	.	TRBJ1-6	TGTGCCTGGAGTCCGGGACGGGAATTAAGCTCCTATAATTCACCCCTCCACTTT	CAWSPGRELSSYNSPLHF